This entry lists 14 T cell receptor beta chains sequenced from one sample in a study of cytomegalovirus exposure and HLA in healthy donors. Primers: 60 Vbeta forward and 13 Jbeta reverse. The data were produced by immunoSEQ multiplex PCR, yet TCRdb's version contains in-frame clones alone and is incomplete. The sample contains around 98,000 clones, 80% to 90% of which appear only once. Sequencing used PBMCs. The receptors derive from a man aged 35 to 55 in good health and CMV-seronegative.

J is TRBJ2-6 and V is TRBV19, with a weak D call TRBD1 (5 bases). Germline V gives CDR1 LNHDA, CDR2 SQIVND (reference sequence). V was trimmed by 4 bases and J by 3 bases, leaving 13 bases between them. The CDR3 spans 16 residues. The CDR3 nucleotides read TGTGCCAGTAGTAAGTCTGGGGCTAGTGGGGCCAACGTCCTGACTTTC. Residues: CASSKSGASGANVLTF.

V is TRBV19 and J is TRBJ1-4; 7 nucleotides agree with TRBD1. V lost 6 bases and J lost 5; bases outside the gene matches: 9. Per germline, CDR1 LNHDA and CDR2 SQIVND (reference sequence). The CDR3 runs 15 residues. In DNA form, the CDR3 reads TGTGCCAGTAGCCCAAGACAGGGACCCAATGAAAAACTGTTTTTT. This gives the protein CASSPRQGPNEKLFF.

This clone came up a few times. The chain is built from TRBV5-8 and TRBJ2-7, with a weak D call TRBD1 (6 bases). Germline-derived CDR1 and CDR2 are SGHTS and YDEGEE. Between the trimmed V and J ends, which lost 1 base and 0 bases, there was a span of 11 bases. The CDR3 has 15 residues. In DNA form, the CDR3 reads TGTGCCAGCAGCTTGCACAGGGTCCACTCCTACGAGCAGTACTTC. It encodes CASSLHRVHSYEQYF.

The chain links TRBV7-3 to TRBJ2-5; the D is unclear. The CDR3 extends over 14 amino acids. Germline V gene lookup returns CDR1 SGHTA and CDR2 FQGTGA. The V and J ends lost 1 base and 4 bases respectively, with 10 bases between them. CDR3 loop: CASSLNSGLETQYF. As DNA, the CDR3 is TGTGCCAGCAGCTTAAATTCCGGGTTAGAGACCCAGTACTTC.

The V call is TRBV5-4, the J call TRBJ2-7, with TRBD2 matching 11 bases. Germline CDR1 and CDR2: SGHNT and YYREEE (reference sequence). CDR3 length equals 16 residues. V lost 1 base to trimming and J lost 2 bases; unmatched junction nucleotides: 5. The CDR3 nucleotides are TGTGCCAGCAGCTTGCCCGGGACTAGCGGAACCTACGAGCAGTACTTC. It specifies CASSLPGTSGTYEQYF. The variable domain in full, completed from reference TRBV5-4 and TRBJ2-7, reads ETGVTQSPTHLIKTRGQQVTLRCSSQSGHNTVSWYQQALGQGPQFIFQYYREEENGRGNFPPRFSGLQFPNYSSELNVNALELDDSALYLCASSLPGTSGTYEQYFGPGTRLTVT.

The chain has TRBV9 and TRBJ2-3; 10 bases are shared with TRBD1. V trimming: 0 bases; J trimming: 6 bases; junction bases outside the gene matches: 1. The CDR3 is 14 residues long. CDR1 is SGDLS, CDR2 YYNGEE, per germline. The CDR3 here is CASSVGQGADTQYF. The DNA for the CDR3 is TGTGCCAGCAGCGTAGGACAGGGGGCGGATACGCAGTATTTT.

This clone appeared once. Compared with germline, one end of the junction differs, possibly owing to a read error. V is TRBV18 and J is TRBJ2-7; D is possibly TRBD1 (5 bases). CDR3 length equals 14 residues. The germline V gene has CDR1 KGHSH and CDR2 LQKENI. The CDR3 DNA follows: TGTGCCAGCTCACCAGGGGCGCGCTCCTACGTGCAGTACTTC. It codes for CASSPGARSYVQYF.

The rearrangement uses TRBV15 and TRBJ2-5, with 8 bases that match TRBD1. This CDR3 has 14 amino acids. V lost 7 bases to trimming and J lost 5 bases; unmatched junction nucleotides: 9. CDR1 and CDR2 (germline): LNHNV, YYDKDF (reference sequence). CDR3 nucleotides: TGTGCCACCACCTTGGACAGGGTCGCTGAGACCCAGTACTTC. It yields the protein CATTLDRVAETQYF.

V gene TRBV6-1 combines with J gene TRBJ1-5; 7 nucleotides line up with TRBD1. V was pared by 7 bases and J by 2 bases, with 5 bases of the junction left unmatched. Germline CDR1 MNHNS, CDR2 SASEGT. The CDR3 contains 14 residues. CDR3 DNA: TGTGCCAGCACCCGCACAGGGGGCAATCAGCCCCAGCATTTT. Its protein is CASTRTGGNQPQHF.

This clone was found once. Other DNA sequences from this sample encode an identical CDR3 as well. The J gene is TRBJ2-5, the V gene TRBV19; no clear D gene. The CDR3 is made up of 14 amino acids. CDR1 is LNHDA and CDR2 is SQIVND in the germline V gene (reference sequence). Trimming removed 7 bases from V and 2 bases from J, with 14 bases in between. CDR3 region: CASMARGPQETQYF. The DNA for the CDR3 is TGTGCCAGTATGGCCAGAGGCCCTCAAGAGACCCAGTACTTC.

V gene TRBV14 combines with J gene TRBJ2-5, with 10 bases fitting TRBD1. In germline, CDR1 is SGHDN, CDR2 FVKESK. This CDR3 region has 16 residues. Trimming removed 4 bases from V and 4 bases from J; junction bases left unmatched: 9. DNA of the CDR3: TGTGCCAGCAGCCTTCGGGAGACAGGGGGCATAGAGACCCAGTACTTC. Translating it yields CASSLRETGGIETQYF.

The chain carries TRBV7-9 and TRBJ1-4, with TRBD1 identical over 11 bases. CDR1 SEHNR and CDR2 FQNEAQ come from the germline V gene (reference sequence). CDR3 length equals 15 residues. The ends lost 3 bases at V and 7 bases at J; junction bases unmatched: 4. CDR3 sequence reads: CASSFGQGAPEKLFF. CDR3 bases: TGTGCCAGCAGCTTTGGACAGGGGGCCCCTGAAAAACTGTTTTTT.

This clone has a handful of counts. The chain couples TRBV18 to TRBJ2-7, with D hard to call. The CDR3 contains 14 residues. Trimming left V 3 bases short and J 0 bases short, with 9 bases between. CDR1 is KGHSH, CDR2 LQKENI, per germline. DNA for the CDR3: TGTGCCAGCTCACCCGGTACGAGCTCCTACGAGCAGTACTTC. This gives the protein CASSPGTSSYEQYF.

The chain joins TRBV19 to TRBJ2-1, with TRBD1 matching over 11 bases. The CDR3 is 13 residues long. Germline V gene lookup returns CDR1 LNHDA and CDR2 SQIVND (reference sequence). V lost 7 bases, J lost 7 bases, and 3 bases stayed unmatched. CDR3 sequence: CASIGQGANEQFF. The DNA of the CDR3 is TGTGCCAGTATTGGACAGGGGGCGAATGAGCAGTTCTTC.